A single T cell receptor beta chain is shown here with its context. This specimen comes from a study of blood T cell repertoires in COVID-19. Study-wide context: COVID-19 samples collected from the United States, Italy and Spain covered acute and convalescent phases. Nucleic acid was either cDNA or gDNA, and it came from T cells, B-cell-depleted T cells, or PBMCs.

This CDR3 contains 14 residues. Germline V CDR1 and CDR2: SEHNR, FQNEAQ (reference sequence). V was cut by 5 bases and J by 4 bases, with 14 bases left in between. How the authors handled the data: Amplifying reference gene primers gave estimates of nucleated cell counts. The repertoire was sequenced with immunoSEQ multiplex PCR; TCRdb's copy has only in-frame clones and lacks some. The V and J calls and the clone size are those of that table, but D and trimming were determined from the DNA. The sample lists 250,000 or so clones, 90% occurring once. Patients of the Seattle cohort, enrolled during active infection, were followed longitudinally.

The sequencing sample was made of peripheral blood. This chain connects TRBV7-9 to TRBJ1-1, with a weak D call TRBD1 (6 bases). The source of this sequence is a woman between 55 and 75 years old with COVID-19, enrolled during active disease. The CDR3 here is CASSHNRVVTEAFF. CDR3 nucleotide sequence: TGTGCCAGCAGCCACAACAGGGTAGTCACTGAAGCTTTCTTT.